Below, one T cell receptor (beta chain) is given with its context. Its specificity is unknown. Germline lookup yields CDR1 SGHDT and CDR2 YYEEEE. There are 13 residues in the CDR3. Deletions cut 5 bases from V and 1 base from J, with 9 bases between. The sample is drawn from a study of PD-1 blockade in mismatch repair-deficient tumors. About the study: All were previously treated, progressing patients with about twelve mismatch repair-deficient cancer types.

Assay: immunoSEQ multiplex PCR; the TCRdb copy retains only in-frame clones and omits some. The sample records under 150,000 clones, about nine tenths being singletons. General study points: Rapid post-treatment expansion, then contraction, generally preceding radiologic response, marked tumor-resident clones.

PCR or immunohistochemistry showed mismatch repair deficiency in every enrolled patient. TCR sequencing covered a few patients who responded to pembrolizumab. Material: peripheral blood, obtained 70 to 73 weeks after starting pembrolizumab. V usage is TRBV5-6 and J usage is TRBJ1-1; D not resolved. This TCR was sampled from an adult with mismatch repair-deficient cancer. The CDR3 sequence: CASSSAQNTEAFF. The CDR3 DNA reads as TGTGCCAGCAGTTCGGCGCAGAACACTGAAGCTTTCTTT.